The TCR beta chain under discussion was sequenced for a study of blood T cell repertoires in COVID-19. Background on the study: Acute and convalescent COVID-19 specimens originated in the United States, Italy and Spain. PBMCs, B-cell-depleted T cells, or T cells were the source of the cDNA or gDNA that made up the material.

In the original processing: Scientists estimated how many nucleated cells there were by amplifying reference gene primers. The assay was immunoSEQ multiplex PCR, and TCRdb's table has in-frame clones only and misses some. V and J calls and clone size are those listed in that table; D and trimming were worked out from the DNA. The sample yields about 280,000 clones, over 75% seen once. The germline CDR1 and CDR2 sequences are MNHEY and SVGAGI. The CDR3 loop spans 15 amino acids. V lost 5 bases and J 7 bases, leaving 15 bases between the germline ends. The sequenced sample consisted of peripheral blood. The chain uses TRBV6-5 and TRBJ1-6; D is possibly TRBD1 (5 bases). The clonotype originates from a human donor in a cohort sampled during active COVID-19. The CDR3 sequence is CASSTRGLSNSPLHF. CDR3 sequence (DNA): TGTGCCAGCAGTACGAGGGGACTGTCCAATTCACCCCTCCACTTT.